This TCR beta chain was retrieved from a study of blood T cell repertoires in COVID-19. Clones were read by immunoSEQ multiplex PCR, and TCRdb kept only the in-frame ones, dropping some. The table records roughly 130,000 clones, 84% of them present only once. Germline lookup yields CDR1 MGHRA and CDR2 YSYEKL. The CDR3 has 15 residues. V shed 4 bases and J shed 4 bases, with 14 bases lying between them. This clone was picked up one time. The chain uses TRBV4-1 and TRBJ2-1; D is possibly TRBD1 (6 bases). Sequenced input: peripheral blood. This receptor was identified in a woman in her twenties or thirties who had recovered from COVID-19. The CDR3 DNA is TGCGCCAGCAGCCGATTGGGGGCAGGATACAATGAGCAGTTCTTC. The encoded protein is CASSRLGAGYNEQFF.